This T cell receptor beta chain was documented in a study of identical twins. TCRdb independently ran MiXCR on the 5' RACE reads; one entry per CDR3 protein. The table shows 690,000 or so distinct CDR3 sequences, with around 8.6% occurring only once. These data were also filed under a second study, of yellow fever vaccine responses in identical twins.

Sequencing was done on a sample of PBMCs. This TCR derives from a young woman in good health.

CDR3 amino acids: CASSNRIGPSTEAFF. In DNA form, the CDR3 reads TGTGCCAGCAGCAATCGAATTGGACCGTCTACTGAAGCTTTCTTT. The chain has TRBV13 and TRBJ1-1, with D unclear. The CDR3 has 15 amino acids. Germline loops: CDR1 PRHDT, CDR2 FYEKMQ (reference sequence). Trimming stripped 5 bases from V and 5 bases from J, with 18 bases between.